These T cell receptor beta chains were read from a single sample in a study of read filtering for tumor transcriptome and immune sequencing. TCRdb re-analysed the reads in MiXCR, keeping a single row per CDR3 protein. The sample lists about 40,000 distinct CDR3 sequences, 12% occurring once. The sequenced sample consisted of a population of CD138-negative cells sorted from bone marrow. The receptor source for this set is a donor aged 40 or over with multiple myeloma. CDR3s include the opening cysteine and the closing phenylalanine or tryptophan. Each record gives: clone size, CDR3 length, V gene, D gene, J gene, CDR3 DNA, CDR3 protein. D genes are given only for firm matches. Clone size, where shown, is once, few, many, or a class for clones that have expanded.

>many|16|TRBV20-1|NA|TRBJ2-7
TGCAGTGCTAGAGGGGACCCTCGGGGAGCCTCCTACGAGCAGTACTTC
CSARGDPRGASYEQYF
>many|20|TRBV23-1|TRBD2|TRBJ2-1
TGCGCCAGCCGAACAGTAGGGACTAGCGGGGGGCCGAGCTCCTACAATGAGCAGTTCTTC
CASRTVGTSGGPSSYNEQFF
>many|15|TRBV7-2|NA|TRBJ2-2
TGTGCCAGCAGCCTCGGCAGGGTAAACACCGGGGAGCTGTTTTTT
CASSLGRVNTGELFF
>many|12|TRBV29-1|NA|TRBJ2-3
TGCAGCACCGAGGAGCCACGTGATACGCAGTATTTT
CSTEEPRDTQYF
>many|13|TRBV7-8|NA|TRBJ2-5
TGTGCCAGCAGCTTGGGTGGGGTGGAGACCCAGTACTTC
CASSLGGVETQYF
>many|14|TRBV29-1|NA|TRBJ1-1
TGCAGCCCGACCGGCGGACTCATGAACACTGAAGCTTTCTTT
CSPTGGLMNTEAFF
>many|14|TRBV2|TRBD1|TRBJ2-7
TGTGCCAGCAGGAAGGGACAGGGGGGGTCCGAGCAGTACTTC
CASRKGQGGSEQYF
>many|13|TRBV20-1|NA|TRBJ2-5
TGCAGTGCCCCCCGACAAGGACGGGAGACCCAGTACTTC
CSAPRQGRETQYF
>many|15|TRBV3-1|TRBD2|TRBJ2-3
TGTGCCAGCAGCTCTCGGGAGCGGGGTTCAGATACGCAGTATTTT
CASSSRERGSDTQYF
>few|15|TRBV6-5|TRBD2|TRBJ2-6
TGTGCCAGCAGCTGGGGGGGCTCTGGGGCCAACGTCCTGACTTTC
CASSWGGSGANVLTF
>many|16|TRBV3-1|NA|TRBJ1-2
TGTGCCAGCAGCCCTTACCCCGGGACTCAAGCCTATGGCTACACCTTC
CASSPYPGTQAYGYTF
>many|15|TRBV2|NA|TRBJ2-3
TGTGCCAGCAGAAGTAGGGCATCCTCCACAGATACGCAGTATTTT
CASRSRASSTDTQYF
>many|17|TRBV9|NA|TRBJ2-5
TGTGCCAGCAGCGTAGCCGGGGACCAGGGGCTACAAGAGACCCAGTACTTC
CASSVAGDQGLQETQYF
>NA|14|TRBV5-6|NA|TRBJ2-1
TGTGCCAGCAGCTTGTATCAGGGGCGATCTGGGCAGTTCTTC
CASSLYQGRSGQFF
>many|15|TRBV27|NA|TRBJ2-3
TGTGCCAGCACCCGACTAGTAGGCGAGGCAGATACGCAGTATTTT
CASTRLVGEADTQYF
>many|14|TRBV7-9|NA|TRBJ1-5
TGTGCCAGCAGCCCCCTAGGGGGGGATCAGCCCCAGCATTTT
CASSPLGGDQPQHF
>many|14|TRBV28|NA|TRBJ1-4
TGTGCCAGCAGTTTGGGGCGTGTTGGTGAAAAACTGTTTTTT
CASSLGRVGEKLFF
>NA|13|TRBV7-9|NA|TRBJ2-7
TGTGCCAGCAGCTTAGCGGGGGGCTACGAGCAGTACTTC
CASSLAGGYEQYF
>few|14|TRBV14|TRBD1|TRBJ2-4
TGTGCCAGCAGCCCGGACAGGGGTCAAAACATTCAGTACTTC
CASSPDRGQNIQYF
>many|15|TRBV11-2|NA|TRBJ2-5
TGTGCCAGCAGCTCCCTAGCGTGGGGCCAAGAGACCCAGTACTTC
CASSSLAWGQETQYF
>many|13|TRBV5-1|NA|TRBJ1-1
TGCGCCAGCAGCTGGGGTATTAGCACTGAAGCTTTCTTT
CASSWGISTEAFF
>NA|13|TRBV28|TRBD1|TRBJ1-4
TGTGCCAGCAGTTTATGGGGCTTTGGACAGGGGGTTTTT
CASSLWGFGQGVF
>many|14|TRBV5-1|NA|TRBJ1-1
TGCGCCAGCAGCTTGGCAGGAGGCTACACTGAAGCTTTCTTT
CASSLAGGYTEAFF
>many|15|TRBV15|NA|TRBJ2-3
TGTGCCACCAGCAGAGATCTCAGGACGGCAGATACGCAGTATTTT
CATSRDLRTADTQYF
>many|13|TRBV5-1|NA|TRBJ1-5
TGCGCCAGCAGCTTGGGAACCAGTCAGCCCCAGCATTTT
CASSLGTSQPQHF
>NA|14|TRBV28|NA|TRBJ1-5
TGTGCCAGCAGTCCAGGGAATGGGTATCAGTCCCAGCATTTT
CASSPGNGYQSQHF
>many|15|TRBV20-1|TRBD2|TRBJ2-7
TGCAGTGCTAGAGATTTTTTGGCGGGGGGCTACGAGCAGTACTTC
CSARDFLAGGYEQYF
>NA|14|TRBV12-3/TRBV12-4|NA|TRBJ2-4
TGTGCCAGCAGAGTTTCGTCGGCCAAAAACATTCAGTACTTC
CASRVSSAKNIQYF
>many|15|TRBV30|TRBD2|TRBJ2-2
TGTGCCTGGGCGCCTGGGACTAGCCGGCCCGGGGAGCTGTTTTTT
CAWAPGTSRPGELFF
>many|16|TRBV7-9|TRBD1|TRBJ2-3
TGTGCCAGCAGCTTTAGGACAGGGTCAATTACAGATACGCAGTATTTT
CASSFRTGSITDTQYF
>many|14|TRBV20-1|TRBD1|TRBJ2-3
TGCAGTGCTCGCTACAGGGGACGCACAGATACGCAGTATTTT
CSARYRGRTDTQYF
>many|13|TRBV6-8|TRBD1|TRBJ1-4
TGTGCCGACCAGGGGTCAGGGGGTGAAAAACTGTTTTTT
CADQGSGGEKLFF
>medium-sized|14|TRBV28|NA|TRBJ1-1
TGTGCCAGCAGTTCCCGGGCCTGGCCCACTGAAGCTTTCTTT
CASSSRAWPTEAFF
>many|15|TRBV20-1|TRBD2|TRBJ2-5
TGCAGTGCTAGAGGACTAGCGGGGGCCAAAGAGACCCAGTACTTC
CSARGLAGAKETQYF
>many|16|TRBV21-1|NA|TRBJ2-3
TGTGCCAGCAGCCCTCGGACTTGGCGTTGCGGAGATACGCAGTATTTT
CASSPRTWRCGDTQYF
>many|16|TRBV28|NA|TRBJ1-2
TGTGCCAGCAGTAATTGGGTCAGGGATGGTAACTATGGCTACACCTTC
CASSNWVRDGNYGYTF
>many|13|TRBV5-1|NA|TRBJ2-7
TGCGCCAGCAGCTTGGGCATAGGCCACGAGCAGTACTTC
CASSLGIGHEQYF
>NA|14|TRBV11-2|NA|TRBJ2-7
TGTGCCAGCAGCCTCTCCGGGACACCATACGAGCAGTACTTC
CASSLSGTPYEQYF
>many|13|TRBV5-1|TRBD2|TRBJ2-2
TGCGCCAGTCGAGCGGGGGTTTCCGAGGAGCTGTTTTTT
CASRAGVSEELFF
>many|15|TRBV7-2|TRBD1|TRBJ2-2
TGTGCCAGCAGCTTACAGGGGGCGAACACCGGGGAGCTGTTTTTT
CASSLQGANTGELFF
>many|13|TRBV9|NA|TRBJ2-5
TGTGCCAGCAGCGTAGCAGGGAAGGAGACCCAGTACTTC
CASSVAGKETQYF
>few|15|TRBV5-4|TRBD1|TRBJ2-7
TGTGCCAGCAGCTGGGGGACAGGGGCGTCCTACGAGCAGTACTTC
CASSWGTGASYEQYF
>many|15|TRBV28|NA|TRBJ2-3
TGTGCCAGCAGTTTTGGGGGGCTCCTCACAGATACGCAGTATTTT
CASSFGGLLTDTQYF
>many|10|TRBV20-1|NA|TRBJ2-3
TGCAGTCGTCCCGGGGATACGCAGTATTTT
CSRPGDTQYF
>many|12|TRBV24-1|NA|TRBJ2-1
TGTGCCACCAGTGATTCCCTCAATGAGCAGTTCTTC
CATSDSLNEQFF
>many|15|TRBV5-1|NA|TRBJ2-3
TGCGCCAGCAGCGACGTGGAGGGTACGGCAGATACGCAGTATTTT
CASSDVEGTADTQYF
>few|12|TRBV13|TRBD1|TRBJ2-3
TGTGCCAGCAGCTCGGGACAGGATACGCAGTATTTT
CASSSGQDTQYF
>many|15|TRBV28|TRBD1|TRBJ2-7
TGTGCCAGCAGCCTCTTTGGGACAGAGATCTACGAGCAGTACTTC
CASSLFGTEIYEQYF
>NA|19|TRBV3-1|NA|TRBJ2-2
TGTGCCAGCAGCCAAGATGTAAGAATTGGGACCCATGTCACCGGGGAGCTGTTTTTT
CASSQDVRIGTHVTGELFF
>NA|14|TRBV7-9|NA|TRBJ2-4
TGTGCCAGCAGCACTTGGGCACAGGAAAACATTCAGTACTTC
CASSTWAQENIQYF
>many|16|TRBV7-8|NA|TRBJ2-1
TGTGCCAGCAGCTTACTGGGGCAGAAAGATTACAATGAGCAGTTCTTC
CASSLLGQKDYNEQFF
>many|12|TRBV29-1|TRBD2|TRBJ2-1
TGCAGCGTTGTGGGGGGGACGGGTGAGCAGTTCTTC
CSVVGGTGEQFF
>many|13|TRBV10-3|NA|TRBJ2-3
TGTGCCATCAGTGAGGTTTCAGCAGATACGCAGTATTTT
CAISEVSADTQYF